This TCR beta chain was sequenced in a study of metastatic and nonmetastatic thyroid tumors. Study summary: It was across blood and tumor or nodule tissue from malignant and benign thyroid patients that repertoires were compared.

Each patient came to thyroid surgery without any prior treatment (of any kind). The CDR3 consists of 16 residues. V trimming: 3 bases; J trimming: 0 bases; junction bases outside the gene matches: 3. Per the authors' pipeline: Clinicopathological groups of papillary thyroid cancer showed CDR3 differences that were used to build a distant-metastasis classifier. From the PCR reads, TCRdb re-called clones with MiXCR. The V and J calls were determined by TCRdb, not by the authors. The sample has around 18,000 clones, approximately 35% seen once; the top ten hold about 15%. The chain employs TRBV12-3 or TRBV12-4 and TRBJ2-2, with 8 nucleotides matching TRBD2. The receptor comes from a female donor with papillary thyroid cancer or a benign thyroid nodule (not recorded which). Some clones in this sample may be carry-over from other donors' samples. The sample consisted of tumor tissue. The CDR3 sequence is CASSFTSGTNTGELFF. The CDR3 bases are TGTGCCAGCAGTTTCACTAGCGGAACGAACACCGGGGAGCTGTTTTTT.